This T cell receptor (beta chain) is drawn from a study of cytomegalovirus exposure and HLA in healthy donors. Study-level points and caveats: CMV antigen specificity of a few CMV-associated chains was confirmed in vitro. The classifier, whose performance was assessed in both the original and validation cohorts, reportedly diagnosed cytomegalovirus status with high specificity and sensitivity. TCR beta chains numbering roughly 150 were designated cytomegalovirus-associated. The majority of TCR sequences were rare, yet some public TCRs appeared in many donors.

Comments on this clone: Its antigen is unidentified.

Using immunoSEQ multiplex PCR, the repertoire was profiled, and TCRdb retains in-frame clones only, with some absent. There are about 120,000 clones in the sample; around nine tenths occur only once, and 1.5% to 2% lies in the top ten. CDR1 is SNHLY and CDR2 is FYNNEI in the germline V gene. The CDR3 has 11 amino acids. V was shortened by 2 bases and J by 9 bases, with 7 bases between the two germline ends. This chain uses TRBV2 with TRBJ1-1; weak D call: TRBD1 (5 bases). Sequencing input: PBMCs. The source is a woman between 18 and 30 years old in good health and CMV-seronegative. The CDR3 coding sequence is TGTGCCAGCAGTGAAAGGGGCCAAGCTTTCTTT. This sequence encodes CASSERGQAFF.